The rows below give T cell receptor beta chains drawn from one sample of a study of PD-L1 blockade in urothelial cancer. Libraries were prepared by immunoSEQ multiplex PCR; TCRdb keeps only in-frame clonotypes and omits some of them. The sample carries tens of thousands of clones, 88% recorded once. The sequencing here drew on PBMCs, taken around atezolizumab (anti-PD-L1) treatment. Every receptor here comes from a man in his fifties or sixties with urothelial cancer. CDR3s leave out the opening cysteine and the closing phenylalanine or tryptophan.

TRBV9 ASSPRQGFNSPLH
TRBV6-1 ASTPSGVLQETQY
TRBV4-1 ASSQGEDSGEKLF
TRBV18 ASSPGTGGISTEAF
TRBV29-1 SVPGTGVDTQY
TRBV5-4 ASSSEGLSSGNTIY
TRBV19 ASSFRQGKAF
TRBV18 ASSPAGSGANVLT
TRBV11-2 ASSQGAGTYYEQY
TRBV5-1 ASSEQRQMNTEAF
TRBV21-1 ASSKEDGGAKNIQY
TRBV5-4 ASSSSLPAYEQY
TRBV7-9 ASSLTSGRGREQF
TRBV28 ASSLSGNGKNIQY
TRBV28 ASTRKRQGSYSNQPQH
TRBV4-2 ASSRGTGSYEQY
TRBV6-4 ASSDSISCAGVDQPQH
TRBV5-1 ASSLEGTGNPHEQY
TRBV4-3 ASSQDTGTTTDTQY